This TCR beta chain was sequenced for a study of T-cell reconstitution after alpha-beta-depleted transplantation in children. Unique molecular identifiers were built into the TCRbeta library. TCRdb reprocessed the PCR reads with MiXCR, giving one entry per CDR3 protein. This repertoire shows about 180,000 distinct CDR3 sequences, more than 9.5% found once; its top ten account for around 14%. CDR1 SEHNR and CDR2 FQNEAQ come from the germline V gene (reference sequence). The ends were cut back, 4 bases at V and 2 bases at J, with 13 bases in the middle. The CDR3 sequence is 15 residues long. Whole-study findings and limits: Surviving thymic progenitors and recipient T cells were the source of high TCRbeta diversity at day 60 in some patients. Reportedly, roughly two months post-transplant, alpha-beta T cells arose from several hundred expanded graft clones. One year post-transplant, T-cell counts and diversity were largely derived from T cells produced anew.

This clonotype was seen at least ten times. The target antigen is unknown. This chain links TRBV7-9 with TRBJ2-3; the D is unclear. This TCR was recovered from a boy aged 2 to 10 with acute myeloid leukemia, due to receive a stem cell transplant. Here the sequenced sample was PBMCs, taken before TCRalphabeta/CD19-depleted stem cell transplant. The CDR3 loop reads CASSSNTQDTDTQYF. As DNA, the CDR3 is TGTGCCAGCAGCTCTAACACCCAAGACACAGATACGCAGTATTTT.